This T cell receptor (beta chain) was identified in a study of OX40 agonist ivuxolimab in advanced cancers. Details on this clone: Antigen: not known.

Study outcomes and limitations: Specificity for antigen went undetermined in the expanded peripheral T cells.

Some clones are missing from TCRdb's copy, which holds only in-frame ones; the method was immunoSEQ multiplex PCR. The sample has roughly 58,000 clones; 77% are singletons. Germline V gene lookup returns CDR1 SNHLY and CDR2 FYNNEI. The CDR3 is 14 amino acids. J was trimmed by 3 bases and V by 11 bases; bases with no gene match: 9. The sample here was CD4+ or CD8+ T cells sorted from blood, taken in a trial of the OX40 agonist ivuxolimab. The rearrangement links TRBV2 to TRBJ1-5, with 8 bases lining up with TRBD1. The receptor's source is an adult with an advanced solid tumor such as melanoma, head and neck, liver or kidney cancer. CDR3 sequence reads: CAAWGQEINQPQHF. CDR3 nucleotide sequence: TGTGCCGCATGGGGACAGGAGATCAATCAGCCCCAGCATTTT.